The clone carrying this T cell receptor beta chain is medium-sized (0.01 to 0.1%) in the sample. This CDR3 is built from 13 residues. Trimming took off 2 bases at V and 11 bases at J, with 15 bases between the two ends. Germline V gene data show CDR1 as MNHNS and CDR2 as SASEGT. Using its own MiXCR run on the PCR reads, TCRdb lists one record per CDR3 protein. The sample shows over 15,000 distinct CDR3 sequences, 46% of them seen only once. The data were obtained in a study of CD4 and CD8 cells across lung adenocarcinoma regions. The patients had localized lung adenocarcinoma, a non-small cell subtype.

The sequencing sample was made of CD4+ T cells from the margin of a lung tumor. This receptor was obtained from a male donor with lung adenocarcinoma. The CD4 and CD8 labels of this study may be unreliable. The chain uses TRBV6-1 and TRBJ2-5; the D call may be TRBD1 or TRBD2 (5 bases each). CDR3 loop: CASSELPGPKQYF. DNA of the CDR3: TGTGCCAGCAGTGAACTCCCGGGACCAAAGCAGTACTTC.